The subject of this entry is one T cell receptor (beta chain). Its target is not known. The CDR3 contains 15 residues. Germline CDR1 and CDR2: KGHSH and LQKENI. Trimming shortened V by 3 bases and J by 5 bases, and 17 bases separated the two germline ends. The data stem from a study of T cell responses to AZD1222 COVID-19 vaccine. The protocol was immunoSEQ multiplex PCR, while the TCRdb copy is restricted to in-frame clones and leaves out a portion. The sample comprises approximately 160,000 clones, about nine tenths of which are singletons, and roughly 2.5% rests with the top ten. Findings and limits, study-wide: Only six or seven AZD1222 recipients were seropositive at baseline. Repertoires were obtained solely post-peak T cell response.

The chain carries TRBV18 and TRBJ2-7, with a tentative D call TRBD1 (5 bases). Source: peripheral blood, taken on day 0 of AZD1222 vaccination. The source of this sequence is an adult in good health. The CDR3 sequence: CASSPLGRTIHEQYF. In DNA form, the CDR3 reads TGTGCCAGCTCACCCCTGGGCAGGACAATCCACGAGCAGTACTTC. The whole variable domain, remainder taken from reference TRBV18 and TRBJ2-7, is NAGVMQNPRHLVRRRGQEARLRCSPMKGHSHVYWYRQLPEEGLKFMVYLQKENIIDESGMPKERFSAEFPKEGPSILRIQQVVRGDSAAYFCASSPLGRTIHEQYFGPGTRLTVT.